This TCR beta chain was captured by sequencing in a study of blood T cell repertoires in COVID-19. The V gene's germline CDR1 is SGHNT and CDR2 YYREEE (reference sequence). CDR3 length equals 14 residues. V was clipped by 4 bases and J by 4 bases; unmatched bases: 5. Some clones are missing from TCRdb's copy, which holds only in-frame ones; the method was immunoSEQ multiplex PCR. The table has hundreds of thousands of clones, 75% to 85% seen once. This clone was recorded only once. The origin of this receptor is a woman between 50 and 59 years old with acute or convalescent COVID-19. The chain combines TRBV5-4 with TRBJ2-7, with TRBD1 identical over 10 bases. Sequencing input: peripheral blood. This CDR3 reads CASSLPGQGYEQYF. CDR3 bases: TGTGCCAGCAGCCTACCGGGACAGGGGTACGAGCAGTACTTC.